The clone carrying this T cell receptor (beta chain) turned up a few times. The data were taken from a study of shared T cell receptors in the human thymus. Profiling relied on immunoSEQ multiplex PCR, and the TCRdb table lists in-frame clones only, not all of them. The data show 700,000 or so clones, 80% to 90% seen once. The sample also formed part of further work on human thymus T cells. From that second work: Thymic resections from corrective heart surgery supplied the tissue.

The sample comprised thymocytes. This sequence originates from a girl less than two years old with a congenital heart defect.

CDR3 protein: CASSFQPEDRVETQYF. In nucleotides, the CDR3 is TGCGCCAGCAGCTTCCAACCTGAGGACAGGGTTGAGACCCAGTACTTC. V gene TRBV5-1 combines with J gene TRBJ2-5; 8 bases match TRBD1. Germline values: CDR1 SGHRS, CDR2 YFSETQ. This CDR3 is built from 16 residues. Trimming at V came to 2 bases and at J to 5 bases, leaving 11 bases not matched to a gene.